Listed here are 13 T cell receptor beta chains from one sample, sequenced in a study of beta chain features in type 1 diabetes. Of the isolated RNA, all was reverse transcribed, and so the sequenced material was expressed TCRB transcripts. Sequencing used immunoSEQ multiplex PCR; TCRdb keeps in-frame clones, though not all of them. Seen here are some 19,000 clones, 40% to 60% observed once, and the top ten hold approximately 0.4%. Sequencing was performed on stem cell memory CD4+ T cells from blood. The receptors come from a man younger than 30 in good health.

The sample holds a few counts of this clone. The gene calls are TRBV30 and TRBJ2-5; 7 bases are a match to TRBD1. V was pared by 0 bases and J by 3 bases, with 7 bases of the junction left unmatched. The CDR3 is made up of 15 amino acids. The V gene's germline CDR1 is GTSNPN and CDR2 SVGIG (reference sequence). The CDR3, as DNA: TGTGCCTGGAGTGTAAACAGGGGTAGGGAAGAGACCCAGTACTTC. Its translation: CAWSVNRGREETQYF.

This sequence joins TRBV19 and TRBJ2-5; 11 bases match TRBD2. Germline V gives CDR1 LNHDA, CDR2 SQIVND (reference sequence). CDR3 size: 14 residues. The trim removed 10 bases at V and 4 bases at J, leaving 8 bases unmatched. CDR3 loop: CATRSSGGAETQYF. CDR3 bases: TGTGCCACGAGGAGTAGCGGGGGGGCAGAGACCCAGTACTTC.

The chain employs TRBV25-1 and TRBJ2-1; 11 positions agree with TRBD1. The CDR3 consists of 16 residues. The junction had 13 bases not matched to a gene; V was cut back by 6 bases and J by 9 bases. CDR1 MGHDK and CDR2 SYGVNS come from the germline V gene. CDR3 in amino acids: CASRGPGTGGLGEQFF. CDR3 in DNA: TGTGCCAGCAGGGGCCCCGGGACAGGGGGTCTAGGTGAGCAGTTCTTC.

This clone was recorded a few times. The chain recombines TRBV28 with TRBJ2-7, with 8 bases fitting TRBD1. Germline V lookup: CDR1 MDHEN, CDR2 SYDVKM. This CDR3 region has 12 residues. Trimming at V came to 8 bases and at J to 5 bases, leaving 5 bases not matched to a gene. In DNA form, the CDR3 reads TGTGCCAGCCAGACAGGGGTCGACGAGCAGTACTTC. Protein product: CASQTGVDEQYF.

The genes are TRBV15 and TRBJ2-5; maybe TRBD2 (6 bases). The V gene lost 0 bases and the J gene lost 0 bases, with 11 bases spanning the gap. The CDR3 sequence is 16 residues long. Germline V gene sequence: CDR1 LNHNV, CDR2 YYDKDF (reference sequence). The CDR3 here is CATSRDRGMYQETQYF. The CDR3 region has the DNA TGTGCCACCAGCAGAGATCGCGGGATGTACCAAGAGACCCAGTACTTC.

The chain couples TRBV4-1 to TRBJ2-1, with 11 bases matching TRBD1. Germline values: CDR1 MGHRA, CDR2 YSYEKL. The J segment lost 7 bases and the V segment lost 2 bases, leaving 10 bases of the junction unmatched. CDR3 length: 17 amino acids. DNA of the CDR3: TGCGCCAGCAGCCAACCCCTAGGGGACAGGGGGAGGAATGAGCAGTTCTTC. Amino acids: CASSQPLGDRGRNEQFF.

This clone has a handful of counts. This chain connects TRBV4-3 to TRBJ2-1; TRBD1 aligns across 8 bases. V dropped 3 bases and J dropped 7; count of bases not matched to a gene: 5. The CDR3 consists of 14 residues. From germline, CDR1 is LGHNA and CDR2 YSLEER. The CDR3 is CASSQLRTGNEQFF. The CDR3 DNA follows: TGCGCCAGCAGCCAGCTACGGACAGGGAATGAGCAGTTCTTC.

This clone showed up just a few times. V is TRBV4-3 and J is TRBJ2-2; D may be TRBD1 (6 bases). Germline V gene sequence: CDR1 LGHNA, CDR2 YSLEER. This CDR3 has 17 residues. V shed 0 bases and J shed 1 base, with 12 bases lying between them. In DNA form, the CDR3 reads TGCGCCAGCAGCCAAGAACCAGGGGCGGGGAACACCGGGGAGCTGTTTTTT. It is translated as CASSQEPGAGNTGELFF.

The rearrangement uses TRBV29-1 and TRBJ2-3, with 9 bases that match TRBD1. J lost 3 bases, V lost 6 bases, and 7 bases had no gene match. CDR3 length: 14 amino acids. Germline CDR1 is SQVTM and CDR2 is ANQGSEA. The CDR3 protein is CSVGGTGTTDTQYF. The CDR3 nucleotides read TGCAGCGTAGGGGGGACAGGGACAACAGATACGCAGTATTTT.

The chain is built from TRBV30 and TRBJ2-1, with TRBD2 matching over 7 bases. V lost 2 bases to trimming and J lost 9 bases; unmatched junction nucleotides: 10. Looked up from germline, CDR1 is GTSNPN and CDR2 is SVGIG (reference sequence). CDR3 length: 14 amino acids. This CDR3 reads CAWSRTRYSSEQFF. The CDR3 DNA sequence: TGTGCCTGGAGTAGGACTAGATATAGTAGTGAGCAGTTCTTC.

V usage is TRBV7-2 and J usage is TRBJ2-7, with D perhaps matching TRBD2 (6 bases). Trimming removed 3 bases at V and 3 bases at J, with 15 bases between. CDR1 is SGHTA and CDR2 is FQGNSA in the germline V gene. There are 15 residues in the CDR3. The CDR3 loop is CASSFTRGLHYEQYF. In nucleotides, the CDR3 is TGTGCCAGCAGCTTCACCCGAGGACTACACTACGAGCAGTACTTC.

This chain links TRBV7-2 with TRBJ2-7; 10 nucleotides line up with TRBD2. The CDR3 consists of 15 residues. The germline CDR1 and CDR2 sequences are SGHTA and FQGNSA. After removal of 1 base from V and 2 bases from J, the junction contained 2 bases not matched to a gene. The CDR3 nucleotides are TGTGCCAGCAGCTTAGGGACTAGCGGAACCTACGAGCAGTACTTC. This gives the protein CASSLGTSGTYEQYF.

This chain uses TRBV28 with TRBJ2-1, with D maybe TRBD1 (7 bases). The CDR3 extends over 14 amino acids. The germline V and J ends were trimmed by 6 bases and 8 bases, with 17 bases remaining between them. The germline V gene has CDR1 MDHEN and CDR2 SYDVKM. The CDR3: CASSVEGASDEQFF. CDR3 coding DNA: TGTGCCAGCAGCGTGGAGGGGGCGTCCGATGAGCAGTTCTTC.